The 21 T cell receptor beta chains listed next were all sequenced from one sample in a study of blood T cell repertoires in COVID-19. The method was immunoSEQ multiplex PCR; TCRdb's version includes in-frame clones alone and lacks a portion of them. The table lists some 300,000 clones, just under 90% of them singletons, with roughly 1.9% in the top ten. Input material: peripheral blood. These TCRs come from a woman in her 30s with COVID-19, enrolled during active disease.

V is TRBV7-2 and J is TRBJ1-1; 7 nucleotides align to TRBD1. The CDR3 is made up of 14 amino acids. V dropped 5 bases and J dropped 1; count of bases not matched to a gene: 4. Germline assignment: CDR1 SGHTA and CDR2 FQGNSA. CDR3 coding DNA: TGTGCCAGCAGCCTCCGACAGGGGAACACTGAAGCTTTCTTT. Translated, it gives CASSLRQGNTEAFF.

This clone was seen only once. The chain links TRBV24-1 to TRBJ2-1; 11 bases map to TRBD2. Trimming at V came to 3 bases and at J to 6 bases, leaving 3 bases not matched to a gene. CDR1 and CDR2 from the germline V gene are KGHDR and SFDVKD. This CDR3 is built from 15 residues. The CDR3 is CATSDIAGGPNEQFF. The CDR3 region has the DNA TGTGCCACCAGTGATATAGCGGGGGGGCCCAATGAGCAGTTCTTC.

The chain has TRBV7-2 and TRBJ1-2; D gene unclear. With 4 bases removed from V and 1 base from J, the gap between germline ends came to 10 bases. The germline V gene has CDR1 SGHTA and CDR2 FQGNSA. CDR3 length equals 14 residues. The CDR3 sequence: CASSSSTLNYGYTF. The CDR3 DNA is TGTGCCAGCAGCTCCTCGACACTTAACTATGGCTACACCTTC.

The rearrangement uses TRBV24-1 and TRBJ1-2, with D unresolved. Germline CDR1 and CDR2: KGHDR and SFDVKD. The V end lost 12 bases, the J end lost 6 bases, and 25 bases lay between the germline ends. CDR3 length: 15 amino acids. The CDR3 bases are TGTGCCGCCACTCTTCTAGGATTAGGTTCTCATGGCTACACCTTC. This gives the protein CAATLLGLGSHGYTF.

The chain uses TRBV3-1 (or the pseudogene TRBV3-2) and TRBJ1-2; D may be TRBD1 (6 bases). Trimming cost V 2 bases and J 0 bases, with 10 bases left between them. CDR1 and CDR2 (germline): LGHDT, YNNKEL (reference sequence). The CDR3 loop spans 15 amino acids. CDR3 bases: TGTGCCAGCAGCCAAATCCGGGACACTAACTATGGCTACACCTTC. It encodes CASSQIRDTNYGYTF.

In its sample, this clone was seen once. J is TRBJ1-6 and V is TRBV2; 8 positions match TRBD1. Trimming took 6 bases from V and 14 from J; bases not matched to a gene: 12. CDR3 size: 14 residues. Germline lookup yields CDR1 SNHLY and CDR2 FYNNEI. CDR3 sequence (DNA): TGTGCCAGCAGGGGACAGGCCCCGGTAGGGGCCCTCCACTTT. Translation: CASRGQAPVGALHF.

The rearrangement joins TRBV11-2 to TRBJ1-2; D ambiguous. The CDR3 extends over 14 amino acids. Trimming took off 2 bases at V and 1 base at J, with 8 bases between the two ends. CDR1 SGHAT and CDR2 FQNNGV come from the germline V gene. This CDR3 reads CASSLLSNNYGYTF. For the CDR3, the DNA is TGTGCCAGCAGCTTACTGAGCAATAACTATGGCTACACCTTC.

The chain carries TRBV9 and TRBJ2-1; no clear D gene. Per the germline V gene, CDR1 is SGDLS and CDR2 is YYNGEE. Trimming cost V 3 bases and J 0 bases, with 10 bases left between them. This CDR3 contains 15 residues. The chain's CDR3 is CASSADLPSYNEQFF. In DNA, the CDR3 is TGTGCCAGCAGCGCCGACTTGCCCTCCTACAATGAGCAGTTCTTC.

The V and J genes are TRBV7-5 and TRBJ1-4. TRBV7-5 is listed as a pseudogene. The CDR3 is made up of 21 amino acids. CDR3 sequence: CVRSLVKRPRRENATNEKLFF. The CDR3 region has the DNA TGTGTCAGAAGCTTAGTTAAACGCCCCCGCCGAGAAAATGCAACTAATGAAAAACTGTTTTTT.

CDR3 region: CSVDTSSGANVLTF. The CDR3 coding sequence is TGCAGCGTGGACACGAGCTCTGGGGCCAACGTCCTGACTTTC. The J gene is TRBJ2-6, the V gene TRBV29-1, with a tentative D call TRBD1 (5 bases). Trimming took 6 bases from V and 0 from J, leaving 9 bases between them. CDR1 and CDR2 from the germline V gene are SQVTM and ANQGSEA. The length of the CDR3 is 14 residues.

CDR3 bases: TGTGCCTGGAGCAGGGCCAATTCACCCCTCCACTTT. It specifies CAWSRANSPLHF. V is TRBV30 and J is TRBJ1-6, with TRBD1 as a possible D gene (5 bases). Germline lookup yields CDR1 GTSNPN and CDR2 SVGIG (reference sequence). V was pared by 3 bases and J by 7 bases, with 7 bases between. This CDR3 has 12 amino acids.

This chain links TRBV29-1 with TRBJ2-3; TRBD2 matches 8 bases. The V and J ends lost 8 bases and 3 bases, in that order; junction bases with no gene match: 7. In germline, CDR1 is SQVTM, CDR2 ANQGSEA. This CDR3 is 13 amino acids long. CDR3 sequence reads: CSWSAGVTDTQYF. As DNA, the CDR3 is TGCAGCTGGTCAGCGGGGGTGACAGATACGCAGTATTTT.

The CDR3 DNA follows: TGTGCCAGCTCACCAGCCCGGGAGAACTCTGGAAACACCATATATTTT. Translated: CASSPARENSGNTIYF. This chain joins TRBV18 and TRBJ1-3; no firm D call. Germline V gene sequence: CDR1 KGHSH, CDR2 LQKENI. This CDR3 contains 16 residues. The V end was cut by 2 bases, the J end by 0 bases, with 11 bases between. Supplemented by reference TRBV18 and TRBJ1-3, the full variable domain reads NAGVMQNPRHLVRRRGQEARLRCSPMKGHSHVYWYRQLPEEGLKFMVYLQKENIIDESGMPKERFSAEFPKEGPSILRIQQVVRGDSAAYFCASSPARENSGNTIYFGEGSWLTVV.

The chain links TRBV10-3 to TRBJ2-7, with D hard to call. The germline gives CDR1 ENHRY, CDR2 SYGVKD. This CDR3 contains 12 residues. Trimming removed 4 bases at V and 1 base at J, with 5 bases between. Written as DNA, the CDR3 is TGTGCCATCAGTGCCGAGTCCTACGAGCAGTACGTC. Translated: CAISAESYEQYV.

The genes are TRBV2 and TRBJ2-5; the match to TRBD2 covers 12 bases. Germline trimming cut 5 bases from V and 4 bases from J; bases unmatched to any gene: 11. This CDR3 is built from 17 residues. Germline loops: CDR1 SNHLY, CDR2 FYNNEI. The CDR3 nucleotides read TGTGCCAGCAGTTTACTAGCGGGGGGCCCCCGAGGAGAGACCCAGTACTTC. Its protein is CASSLLAGGPRGETQYF. The full variable domain, in which reference TRBV2 and TRBJ2-5 provide the parts outside the CDR3, is EPEVTQTPSHQVTQMGQEVILRCVPISNHLYFYWYRQILGQKVEFLVSFYNNEISEKSEIFDDQFSVERPDGSNFTLKIRSTKLEDSAMYFCASSLLAGGPRGETQYFGPGTRLLVL.

This chain links TRBV27 with TRBJ2-7; D ambiguous. The CDR3 loop spans 14 amino acids. The germline V gene has CDR1 MNHEY and CDR2 SMNVEV (reference sequence). V was cut by 6 bases and J by 3 bases, with 15 bases left in between. The CDR3 loop is CASSRSSFDYEQYV. CDR3 bases: TGTGCCAGCAGCCGGTCGAGTTTCGACTACGAGCAGTACGTC.

This clone came up once. This chain links TRBV3-1 (or the pseudogene TRBV3-2) with TRBJ1-5; D unresolved. Deletions cut 1 base from V and 5 bases from J, with 6 bases between. Germline V CDR1 and CDR2: LGHDT, YNNKEL (reference sequence). The CDR3 runs 13 residues. CDR3 sequence: CASSQVRDQPQHF. In DNA form, the CDR3 reads TGTGCCAGCAGCCAAGTGCGAGATCAGCCCCAGCATTTT.

The rearrangement joins TRBV28 to TRBJ2-4; TRBD2 is a possible D gene (6 bases). CDR1 is MDHEN and CDR2 is SYDVKM in the germline V gene. The V gene lost 5 bases and the J gene lost 0 bases, with 11 bases spanning the gap. The CDR3 extends over 15 amino acids. The CDR3 sequence is CASSRAGLAKNIQYF. Here the CDR3 DNA reads TGTGCCAGCAGTCGTGCGGGACTAGCCAAAAACATTCAGTACTTC.

This clone was seen a single time. The genes are TRBV7-8 and TRBJ2-5; D remains unclear. The ends were cut back, 0 bases at V and 5 bases at J, with 19 bases in the middle. The germline CDR1 and CDR2 sequences are SGHVS and FQNEAQ. The CDR3 runs 17 residues. The CDR3: CASSLAWFPGLRETQYF. In DNA, the CDR3 is TGTGCCAGCAGCTTAGCGTGGTTCCCTGGTCTCAGGGAGACCCAGTACTTC.

The chain uses TRBV19 and TRBJ2-5, with 7 nucleotides matching TRBD2. V trimming: 1 base; J trimming: 3 bases; junction bases outside the gene matches: 8. CDR3 size: 16 residues. Germline V CDR1 and CDR2: LNHDA, SQIVND (reference sequence). Here the CDR3 reads CASSIAPGLLKETQYF. The CDR3 DNA follows: TGTGCCAGTAGTATAGCACCGGGACTACTAAAAGAGACCCAGTACTTC.

The rearrangement joins TRBV24-1 to TRBJ1-2, with D perhaps matching TRBD1 (5 bases). The CDR3 length is 14 residues. From germline, CDR1 is KGHDR and CDR2 SFDVKD. Deletions cut 3 bases from V and 6 bases from J, with 13 bases between. The CDR3 protein is CATSDRSGVDGYTF. The CDR3 DNA is TGTGCCACCAGTGATCGCTCGGGGGTTGATGGCTACACCTTC.